Listed below are T cell receptor beta chains from one sample, sequenced in a study of blood T cell repertoires in COVID-19. This table comes from immunoSEQ multiplex PCR, and its TCRdb copy is limited to in-frame clones, with some not included. The sample contains around 63,000 clones, 70% to 80% of which appear only once. Sequencing input: peripheral blood. The receptors come from a human donor in a cohort sampled during active COVID-19. Each CDR3 is given with its conserved first and last residue. D genes are given only for firm matches. Size tells how often a clone was seen (once, few, many) or the class of an expanded clone, and some rows leave it out.

abundance: -; v_gene: TRBV12-3/TRBV12-4; j_gene: TRBJ2-7; d_gene: -; CDR3aa: CASSFNQAHEQYF; CDR3nt: TGTGCCAGCAGTTTTAATCAGGCCCACGAGCAGTACTTC
abundance: -; v_gene: TRBV11-2; j_gene: TRBJ2-3; d_gene: -; CDR3aa: CASSQRLAGTDTQYF; CDR3nt: TGTGCCAGCAGCCAACGGCTAGCCGGCACAGATACGCAGTATTTT
abundance: -; v_gene: TRBV4-1; j_gene: TRBJ2-1; d_gene: TRBD2; CDR3aa: CASSQDRTSGYNEQFF; CDR3nt: TGCGCCAGCAGCCAAGATAGGACTAGCGGCTACAATGAGCAGTTCTTC
abundance: -; v_gene: TRBV3-1/TRBV3-2; j_gene: TRBJ1-2; d_gene: -; CDR3aa: CASSRSRQEAGYTF; CDR3nt: TGTGCCAGCAGTCGCTCGAGACAGGAGGCTGGCTACACCTTC
abundance: -; v_gene: TRBV6-2/TRBV6-3; j_gene: TRBJ2-7; d_gene: TRBD2; CDR3aa: CASSYRDYPYEQYF; CDR3nt: TGTGCCAGCAGTTACCGGGACTACCCCTACGAGCAGTACTTC
abundance: once; v_gene: TRBV27; j_gene: TRBJ2-2; d_gene: -; CDR3aa: CASTNGGAGTGELFF; CDR3nt: TGTGCCAGCACTAATGGGGGCGCGGGTACCGGGGAGCTGTTTTTT
abundance: -; v_gene: TRBV6-2/TRBV6-3; j_gene: TRBJ2-2; d_gene: -; CDR3aa: CASSYSNGKPNTGELFF; CDR3nt: TGTGCCAGCAGTTACTCCAACGGGAAGCCGAACACCGGGGAGCTGTTTTTT
abundance: -; v_gene: TRBV21-1; j_gene: TRBJ1-1; d_gene: -; CDR3aa: CASSKGTGVNTEAFF; CDR3nt: TGTGCCAGCAGCAAGGGGACAGGGGTTAACACTGAAGCTTTCTTT
abundance: few; v_gene: TRBV6-5; j_gene: TRBJ1-2; d_gene: TRBD1; CDR3aa: CASSLGGWRYGYTF; CDR3nt: TGTGCCAGCAGTTTAGGGGGCTGGCGCTATGGCTACACCTTC
abundance: -; v_gene: TRBV30; j_gene: TRBJ2-5; d_gene: TRBD2; CDR3aa: CAWSVASGREAQYF; CDR3nt: TGTGCCTGGAGTGTAGCTAGCGGGAGGGAGGCCCAGTACTTC
abundance: -; v_gene: TRBV30; j_gene: TRBJ2-1; d_gene: TRBD1; CDR3aa: CANAIHPGGSPNEQFF; CDR3nt: TGTGCCAACGCCATACACCCAGGGGGCTCCCCCAATGAGCAGTTCTTC
abundance: -; v_gene: TRBV21-1; j_gene: TRBJ1-1; d_gene: -; CDR3aa: CASSLRTGNTEAFF; CDR3nt: TGTGCCAGCAGCCTTCGGACAGGAAACACTGAAGCTTTCTTT
abundance: -; v_gene: TRBV7-3; j_gene: TRBJ2-5; d_gene: -; CDR3aa: CASSAQAQETQYF; CDR3nt: TGTGCCAGCAGCGCGCAGGCGCAAGAGACCCAGTACTTC
abundance: few; v_gene: TRBV10-3; j_gene: TRBJ1-4; d_gene: -; CDR3aa: CAISGQGLEKLFF; CDR3nt: TGTGCCATCAGTGGGCAGGGCCTTGAAAAACTGTTTTTT
abundance: once; v_gene: TRBV3-1/TRBV3-2; j_gene: TRBJ2-3; d_gene: -; CDR3aa: CASGRSSTDTQYF; CDR3nt: TGTGCCAGCGGGCGCTCCAGCACAGATACGCAGTATTTT
abundance: -; v_gene: TRBV4-1; j_gene: TRBJ2-3; d_gene: -; CDR3aa: CASSGRTDTQYF; CDR3nt: TGCGCCAGCAGCGGGAGAACAGATACGCAGTATTTT
abundance: -; v_gene: TRBV6-2/TRBV6-3; j_gene: TRBJ2-4; d_gene: TRBD1; CDR3aa: CASSLTGGQLKYF; CDR3nt: TGTGCCAGCAGTCTAACAGGGGGCCAACTAAAGTACTTC
abundance: -; v_gene: TRBV6-5; j_gene: TRBJ2-2; d_gene: TRBD2; CDR3aa: CASSYFTSGTGELFF; CDR3nt: TGTGCCAGCAGTTACTTTACTAGCGGGACCGGGGAGCTGTTTTTT
abundance: -; v_gene: TRBV7-9; j_gene: TRBJ2-3; d_gene: TRBD1; CDR3aa: CASSPTADRGSPGTDTQYF; CDR3nt: TGTGCCAGCAGCCCTACCGCGGACAGGGGGAGCCCGGGCACAGATACGCAGTATTTT
abundance: -; v_gene: TRBV27; j_gene: TRBJ1-5; d_gene: -; CDR3aa: CASSEKAGRGPQHF; CDR3nt: TGTGCCAGCAGCGAGAAAGCGGGGCGGGGGCCCCAGCATTTT
abundance: -; v_gene: TRBV2; j_gene: TRBJ2-2; d_gene: -; CDR3aa: CASKVQGGTGELFF; CDR3nt: TGTGCCAGCAAGGTGCAGGGAGGAACCGGGGAGCTGTTTTTT
abundance: once; v_gene: TRBV11-2; j_gene: TRBJ1-4; d_gene: TRBD1; CDR3aa: CASSPSGQVNEKLFF; CDR3nt: TGTGCCAGCAGCCCCTCGGGACAGGTTAATGAAAAACTGTTTTTT
abundance: -; v_gene: TRBV7-6; j_gene: TRBJ2-5; d_gene: -; CDR3aa: CASSLINTGETQYF; CDR3nt: TGTGCCAGCAGCTTAATCAATACGGGGGAGACCCAGTACTTC
abundance: -; v_gene: TRBV23-1; j_gene: TRBJ1-2; d_gene: -; CDR3aa: CANQGRALGGYTF; CDR3nt: TGCGCCAACCAAGGCAGGGCACTGGGTGGCTACACCTTC
abundance: few; v_gene: TRBV29-1; j_gene: TRBJ2-7; d_gene: TRBD1; CDR3aa: CSVEGQSYEQYF; CDR3nt: TGCAGCGTTGAGGGACAGTCCTACGAGCAGTACTTC
abundance: -; v_gene: TRBV5-6; j_gene: TRBJ1-5; d_gene: -; CDR3aa: CASSLTRDQPQHF; CDR3nt: TGTGCCAGCAGCTTGACACGGGATCAGCCCCAGCATTTT
abundance: -; v_gene: TRBV7-2; j_gene: TRBJ1-2; d_gene: TRBD1; CDR3aa: CASSSPGTGDKYAYGYTF; CDR3nt: TGTGCCAGCAGCTCCCCCGGGACAGGGGATAAATACGCATATGGCTACACCTTC
abundance: -; v_gene: TRBV15; j_gene: TRBJ1-2; d_gene: TRBD1; CDR3aa: CATSRDLQGYGYTF; CDR3nt: TGTGCCACCAGCAGAGATTTACAGGGGTATGGCTACACCTTC
abundance: -; v_gene: TRBV6-2/TRBV6-3; j_gene: TRBJ2-7; d_gene: TRBD1; CDR3aa: CASSRTGTGGNEQYF; CDR3nt: TGTGCCAGCAGCCGCACGGGGACAGGGGGCAACGAGCAGTACTTC
abundance: -; v_gene: TRBV5-4; j_gene: TRBJ2-5; d_gene: TRBD2; CDR3aa: CASSLAGRERGTQYF; CDR3nt: TGTGCCAGCAGCTTGGCGGGGCGGGAGAGGGGGACCCAGTACTTC
abundance: -; v_gene: TRBV12-3/TRBV12-4; j_gene: TRBJ2-1; d_gene: -; CDR3aa: CASSFGAGDEQFF; CDR3nt: TGTGCCAGCAGTTTCGGTGCAGGGGATGAGCAGTTCTTC
abundance: -; v_gene: TRBV7-3; j_gene: TRBJ2-1; d_gene: TRBD2; CDR3aa: CASSRGLAGGEQFF; CDR3nt: TGTGCCAGCAGCCGGGGACTAGCGGGAGGTGAGCAGTTCTTC
abundance: -; v_gene: TRBV10-3; j_gene: TRBJ2-7; d_gene: TRBD2; CDR3aa: CAISEWGTSGSEQYF; CDR3nt: TGTGCCATCAGTGAGTGGGGGACTAGCGGGAGCGAGCAGTACTTC
abundance: few; v_gene: TRBV5-1; j_gene: TRBJ2-1; d_gene: -; CDR3aa: CASSLFSAGVTNEQFF; CDR3nt: TGCGCCAGCAGCTTGTTTTCAGCGGGCGTAACCAATGAGCAGTTCTTC
abundance: -; v_gene: TRBV6-6; j_gene: TRBJ2-7; d_gene: TRBD1; CDR3aa: CASRRGTDSYEQYF; CDR3nt: TGTGCCAGCAGACGTGGGACAGACTCCTACGAGCAGTACTTC
abundance: -; v_gene: TRBV6-5; j_gene: TRBJ2-7; d_gene: TRBD2; CDR3aa: CASSRGLSIEQYF; CDR3nt: TGTGCCAGCAGTCGGGGACTATCTATTGAGCAGTACTTC
abundance: -; v_gene: TRBV5-6; j_gene: TRBJ2-1; d_gene: -; CDR3aa: CASSLSWHEQFF; CDR3nt: TGTGCCAGCAGCTTGTCATGGCATGAGCAGTTCTTC
abundance: -; v_gene: TRBV5-1; j_gene: TRBJ2-3; d_gene: TRBD2; CDR3aa: CASSLGSGRASRADTQYF; CDR3nt: TGCGCCAGCAGCTTGGGTAGCGGGAGGGCCTCAAGAGCAGATACGCAGTATTTT
abundance: -; v_gene: TRBV19; j_gene: TRBJ1-6; d_gene: -; CDR3aa: CASRTGVYNSPLHF; CDR3nt: TGTGCCAGTAGGACGGGAGTTTATAATTCACCCCTCCACTTT
abundance: -; v_gene: TRBV28; j_gene: TRBJ2-7; d_gene: TRBD1; CDR3aa: CASSLFGQGTYEQYF; CDR3nt: TGTGCCAGCAGTTTATTTGGACAGGGCACCTACGAGCAGTACTTC
abundance: few; v_gene: TRBV7-8; j_gene: TRBJ1-1; d_gene: TRBD1; CDR3aa: CASSLGTGRAEAFF; CDR3nt: TGTGCCAGCAGCTTAGGGACAGGGCGAGCTGAAGCTTTCTTT
abundance: -; v_gene: TRBV11-3; j_gene: TRBJ2-1; d_gene: -; CDR3aa: CASSLGMEYEQFF; CDR3nt: TGTGCCAGCAGCTTAGGAATGGAGTATGAGCAGTTCTTC
abundance: few; v_gene: TRBV3-1/TRBV3-2; j_gene: TRBJ2-7; d_gene: -; CDR3aa: CASSQGVIRSYEQYF; CDR3nt: TGTGCCAGCAGCCAAGGAGTCATCCGCTCCTACGAGCAGTACTTC
abundance: -; v_gene: TRBV19; j_gene: TRBJ2-5; d_gene: -; CDR3aa: CASSIFGRGGRKETQYF; CDR3nt: TGTGCCAGTAGTATTTTTGGGCGGGGAGGTAGGAAGGAGACCCAGTACTTC
abundance: -; v_gene: TRBV9; j_gene: TRBJ2-5; d_gene: -; CDR3aa: CASSEGGGGSGTQYF; CDR3nt: TGTGCCAGCAGCGAGGGGGGCGGCGGGAGTGGGACCCAGTACTTC